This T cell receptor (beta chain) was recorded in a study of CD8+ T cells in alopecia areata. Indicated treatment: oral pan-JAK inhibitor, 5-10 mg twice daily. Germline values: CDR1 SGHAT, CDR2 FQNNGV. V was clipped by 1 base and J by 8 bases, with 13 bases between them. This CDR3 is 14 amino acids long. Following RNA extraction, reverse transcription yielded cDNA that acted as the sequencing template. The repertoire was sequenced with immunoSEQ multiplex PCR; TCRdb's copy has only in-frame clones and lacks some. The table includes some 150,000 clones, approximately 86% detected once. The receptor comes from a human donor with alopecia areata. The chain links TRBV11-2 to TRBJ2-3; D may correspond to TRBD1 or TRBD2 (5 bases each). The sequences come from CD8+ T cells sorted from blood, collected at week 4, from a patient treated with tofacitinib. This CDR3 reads CASSLVGDGVTQYF. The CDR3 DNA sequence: TGTGCCAGCAGCTTAGTAGGGGACGGGGTTACGCAGTATTTT.